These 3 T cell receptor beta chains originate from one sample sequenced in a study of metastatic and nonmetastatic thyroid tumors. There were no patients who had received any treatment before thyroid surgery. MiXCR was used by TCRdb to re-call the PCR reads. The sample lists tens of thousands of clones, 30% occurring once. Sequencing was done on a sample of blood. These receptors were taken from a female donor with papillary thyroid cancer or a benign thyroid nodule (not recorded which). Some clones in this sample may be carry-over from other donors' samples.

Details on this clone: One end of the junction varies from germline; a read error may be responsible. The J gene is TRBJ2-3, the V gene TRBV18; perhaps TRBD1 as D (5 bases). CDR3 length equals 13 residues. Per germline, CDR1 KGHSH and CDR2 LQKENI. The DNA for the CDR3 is TGTGCCAGCTCACCAGACAGCACAGATACGCGGTATTTT. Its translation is CASSPDSTDTRYF. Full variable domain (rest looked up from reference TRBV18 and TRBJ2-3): NAGVMQNPRHLVRRRGQEARLRCSPMKGHSHVYWYRQLPEEGLKFMVYLQKENIIDESGMPKERFSAEFPKEGPSILRIQQVVRGDSAAYFCASSPDSTDTRYFGPGTRLTVL.

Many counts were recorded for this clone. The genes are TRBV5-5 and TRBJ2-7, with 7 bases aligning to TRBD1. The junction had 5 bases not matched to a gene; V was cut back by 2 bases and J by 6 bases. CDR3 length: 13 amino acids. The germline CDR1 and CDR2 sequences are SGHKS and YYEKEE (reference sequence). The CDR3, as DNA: TGTGCCAGCAGCTTCACAGGGGTCGCCGAGCAGTACTTC. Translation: CASSFTGVAEQYF.

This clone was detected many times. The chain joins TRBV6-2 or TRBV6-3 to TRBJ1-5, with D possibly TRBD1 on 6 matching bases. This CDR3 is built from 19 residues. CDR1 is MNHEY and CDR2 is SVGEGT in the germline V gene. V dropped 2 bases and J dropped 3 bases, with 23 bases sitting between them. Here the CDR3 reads CASSYDLGQGTLNNQPQHF. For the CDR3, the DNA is TGTGCCAGCAGTTACGATTTGGGGCAGGGGACGCTCAACAATCAGCCCCAGCATTTT.